This TCR beta chain is from a study of T cells in Graves' hyperthyroidism and ophthalmopathy. Notes on this clonotype: A much more abundant neighbour one base away suggests this may be a read error.

Per the germline V gene, CDR1 is SQVTM and CDR2 is ANQGSEA. The CDR3 is 11 amino acids. RNA transcripts served as the template for amplifying TCR beta CDR3 regions. In the first-round RT-PCR of the TCR CDR3, the HTBI primer set was used. From the multiplex PCR reads, TCRdb called clonotypes with MiXCR, one entry per CDR3 protein. The sample contains approximately 410,000 distinct CDR3 sequences, approximately 15% of which appear only once. Sample: blood. This sequence originates from a woman younger than 35 with Graves' hyperthyroidism. The rearrangement links TRBV29-1 to TRBJ2-1; D is uncertain. CDR3 sequence: CSVGYSHERFF. In DNA, the CDR3 is TGCAGCGTCGGGTATAGCCATGAGCGGTTCTTC.